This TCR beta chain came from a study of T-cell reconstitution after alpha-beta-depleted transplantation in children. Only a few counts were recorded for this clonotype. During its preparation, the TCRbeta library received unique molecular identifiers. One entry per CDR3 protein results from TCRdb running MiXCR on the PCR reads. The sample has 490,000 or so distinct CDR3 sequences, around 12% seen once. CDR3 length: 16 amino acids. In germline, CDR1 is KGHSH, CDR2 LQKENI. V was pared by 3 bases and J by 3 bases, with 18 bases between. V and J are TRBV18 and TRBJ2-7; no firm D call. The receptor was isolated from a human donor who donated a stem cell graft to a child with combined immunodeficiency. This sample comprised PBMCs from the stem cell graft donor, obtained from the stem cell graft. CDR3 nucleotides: TGTGCCAGCTCACCCATGGTTCCTCTTCCCCTCTACGAGCAGTACTTC. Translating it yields CASSPMVPLPLYEQYF.